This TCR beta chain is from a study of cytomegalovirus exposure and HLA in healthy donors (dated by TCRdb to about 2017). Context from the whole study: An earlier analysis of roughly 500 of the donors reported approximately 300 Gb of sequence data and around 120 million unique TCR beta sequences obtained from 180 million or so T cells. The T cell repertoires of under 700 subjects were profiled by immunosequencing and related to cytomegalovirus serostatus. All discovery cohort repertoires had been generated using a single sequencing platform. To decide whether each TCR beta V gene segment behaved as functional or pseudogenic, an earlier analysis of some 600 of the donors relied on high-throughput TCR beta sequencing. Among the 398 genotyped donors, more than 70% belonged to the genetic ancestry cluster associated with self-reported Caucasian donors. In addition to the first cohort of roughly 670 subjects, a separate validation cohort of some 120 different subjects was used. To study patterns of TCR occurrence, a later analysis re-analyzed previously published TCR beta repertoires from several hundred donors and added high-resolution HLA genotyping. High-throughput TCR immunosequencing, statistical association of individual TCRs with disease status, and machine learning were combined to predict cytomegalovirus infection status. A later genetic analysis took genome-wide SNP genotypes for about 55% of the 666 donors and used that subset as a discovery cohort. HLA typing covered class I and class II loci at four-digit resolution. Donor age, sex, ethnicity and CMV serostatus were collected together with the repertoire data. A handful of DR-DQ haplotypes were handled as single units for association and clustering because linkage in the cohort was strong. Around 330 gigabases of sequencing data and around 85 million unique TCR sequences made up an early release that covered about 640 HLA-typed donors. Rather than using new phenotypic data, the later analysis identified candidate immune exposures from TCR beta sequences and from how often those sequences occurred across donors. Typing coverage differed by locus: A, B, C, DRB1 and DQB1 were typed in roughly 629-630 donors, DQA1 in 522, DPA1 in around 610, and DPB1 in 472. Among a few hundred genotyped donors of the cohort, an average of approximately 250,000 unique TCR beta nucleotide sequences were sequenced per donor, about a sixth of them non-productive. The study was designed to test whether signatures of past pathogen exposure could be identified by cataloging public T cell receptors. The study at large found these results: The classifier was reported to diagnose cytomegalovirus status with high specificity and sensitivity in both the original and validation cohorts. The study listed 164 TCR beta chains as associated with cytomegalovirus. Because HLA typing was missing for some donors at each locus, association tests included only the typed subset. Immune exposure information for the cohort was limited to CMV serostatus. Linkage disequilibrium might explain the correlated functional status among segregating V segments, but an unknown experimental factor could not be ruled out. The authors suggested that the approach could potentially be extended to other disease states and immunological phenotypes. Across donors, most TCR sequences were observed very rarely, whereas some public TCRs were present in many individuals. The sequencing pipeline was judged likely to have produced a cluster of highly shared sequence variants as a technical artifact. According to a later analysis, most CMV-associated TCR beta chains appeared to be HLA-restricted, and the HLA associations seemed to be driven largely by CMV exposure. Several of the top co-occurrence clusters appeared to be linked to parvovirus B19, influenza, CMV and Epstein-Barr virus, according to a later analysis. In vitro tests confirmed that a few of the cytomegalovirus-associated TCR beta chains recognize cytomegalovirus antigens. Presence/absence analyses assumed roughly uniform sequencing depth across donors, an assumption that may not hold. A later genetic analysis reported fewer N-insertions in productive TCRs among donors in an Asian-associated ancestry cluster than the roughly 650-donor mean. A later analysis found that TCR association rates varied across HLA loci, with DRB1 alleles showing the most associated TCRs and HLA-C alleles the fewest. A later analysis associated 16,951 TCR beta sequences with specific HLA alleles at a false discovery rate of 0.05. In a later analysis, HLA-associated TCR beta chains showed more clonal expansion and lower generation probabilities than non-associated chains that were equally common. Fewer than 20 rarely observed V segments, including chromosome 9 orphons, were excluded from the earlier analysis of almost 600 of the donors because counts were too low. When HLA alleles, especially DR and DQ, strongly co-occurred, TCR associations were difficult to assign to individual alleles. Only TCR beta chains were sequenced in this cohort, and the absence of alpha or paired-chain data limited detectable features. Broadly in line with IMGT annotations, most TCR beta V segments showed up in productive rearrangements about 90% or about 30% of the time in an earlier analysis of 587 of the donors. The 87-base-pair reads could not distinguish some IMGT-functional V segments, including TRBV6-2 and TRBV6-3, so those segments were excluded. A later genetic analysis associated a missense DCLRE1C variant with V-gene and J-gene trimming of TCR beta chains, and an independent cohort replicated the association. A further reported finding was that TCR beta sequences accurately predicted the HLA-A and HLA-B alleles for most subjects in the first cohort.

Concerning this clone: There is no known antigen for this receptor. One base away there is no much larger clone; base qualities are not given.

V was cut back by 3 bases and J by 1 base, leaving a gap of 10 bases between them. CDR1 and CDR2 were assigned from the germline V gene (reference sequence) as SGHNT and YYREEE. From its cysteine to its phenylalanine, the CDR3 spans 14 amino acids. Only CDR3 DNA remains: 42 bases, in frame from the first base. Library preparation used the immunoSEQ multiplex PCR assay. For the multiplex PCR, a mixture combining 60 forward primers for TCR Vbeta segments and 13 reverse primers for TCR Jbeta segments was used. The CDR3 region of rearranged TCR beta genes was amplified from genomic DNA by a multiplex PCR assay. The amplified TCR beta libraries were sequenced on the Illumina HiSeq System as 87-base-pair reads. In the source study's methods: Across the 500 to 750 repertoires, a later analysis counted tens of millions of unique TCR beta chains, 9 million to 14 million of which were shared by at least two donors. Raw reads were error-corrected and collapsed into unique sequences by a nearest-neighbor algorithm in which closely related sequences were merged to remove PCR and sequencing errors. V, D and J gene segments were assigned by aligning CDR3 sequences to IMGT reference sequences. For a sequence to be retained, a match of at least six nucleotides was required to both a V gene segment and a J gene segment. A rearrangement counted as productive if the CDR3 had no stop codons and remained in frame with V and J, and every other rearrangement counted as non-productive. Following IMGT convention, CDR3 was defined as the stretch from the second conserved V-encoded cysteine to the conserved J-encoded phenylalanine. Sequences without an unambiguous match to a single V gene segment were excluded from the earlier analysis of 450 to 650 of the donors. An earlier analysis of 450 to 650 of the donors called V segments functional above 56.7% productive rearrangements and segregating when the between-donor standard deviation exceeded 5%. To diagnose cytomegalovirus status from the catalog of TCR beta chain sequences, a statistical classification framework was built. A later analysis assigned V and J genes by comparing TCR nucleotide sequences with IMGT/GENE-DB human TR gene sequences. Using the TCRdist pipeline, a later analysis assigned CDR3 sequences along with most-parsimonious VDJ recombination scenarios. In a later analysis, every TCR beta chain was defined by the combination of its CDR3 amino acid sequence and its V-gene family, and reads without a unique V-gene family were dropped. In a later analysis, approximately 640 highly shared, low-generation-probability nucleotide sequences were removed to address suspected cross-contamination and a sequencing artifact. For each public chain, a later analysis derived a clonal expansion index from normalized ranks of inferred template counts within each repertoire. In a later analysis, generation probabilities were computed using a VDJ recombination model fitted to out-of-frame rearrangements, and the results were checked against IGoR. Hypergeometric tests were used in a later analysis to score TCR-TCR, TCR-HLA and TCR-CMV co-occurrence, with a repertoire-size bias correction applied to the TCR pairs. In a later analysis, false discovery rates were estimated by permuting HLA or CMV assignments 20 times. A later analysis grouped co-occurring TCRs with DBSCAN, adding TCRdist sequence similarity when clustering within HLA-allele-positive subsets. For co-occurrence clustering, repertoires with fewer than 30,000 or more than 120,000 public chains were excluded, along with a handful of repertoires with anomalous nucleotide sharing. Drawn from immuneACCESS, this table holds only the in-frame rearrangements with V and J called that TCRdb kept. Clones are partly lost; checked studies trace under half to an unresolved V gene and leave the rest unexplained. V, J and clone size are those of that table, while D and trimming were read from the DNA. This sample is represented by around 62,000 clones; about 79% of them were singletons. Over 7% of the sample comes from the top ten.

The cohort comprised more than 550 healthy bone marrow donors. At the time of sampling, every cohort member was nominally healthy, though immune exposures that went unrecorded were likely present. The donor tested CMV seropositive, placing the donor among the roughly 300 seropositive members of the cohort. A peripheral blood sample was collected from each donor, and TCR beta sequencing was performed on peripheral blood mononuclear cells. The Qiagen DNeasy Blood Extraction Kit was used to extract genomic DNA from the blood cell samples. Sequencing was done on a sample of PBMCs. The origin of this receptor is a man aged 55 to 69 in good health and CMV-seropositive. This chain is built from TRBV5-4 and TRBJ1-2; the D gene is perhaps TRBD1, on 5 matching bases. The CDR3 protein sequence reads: CASSYRGSNYGYTF. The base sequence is TGTGCCAGCAGCTACCGGGGGAGTAACTATGGCTACACCTTC.